Included here is one T cell receptor (beta chain) sequence, with context. The data were taken from a study of radiation and T cells in renal cell carcinoma. Time point here: baseline pretreatment blood. Treatment of the sample: 15 Gy SBRT to primary tumor, nephrectomy 4 weeks later. Sequencing was performed with immunoSEQ multiplex PCR; in TCRdb, only in-frame clones are kept and a portion is missing. The data show approximately 45,000 clones, with approximately 80% seen just once and 25% to 35% held by the top ten. V dropped 5 bases and J dropped 8; count of bases not matched to a gene: 4. The germline V gene encodes CDR1 SEHNR and CDR2 FQNEAQ (reference sequence). CDR3 size: 13 residues.

This chain joins TRBV7-9 and TRBJ2-1, with TRBD2 identical over 9 bases. The receptor was isolated from a woman between 70 and 85 years old with renal cell carcinoma. This specimen was blood, taken from a patient whose treatment included radiotherapy and nephrectomy. The DNA of the CDR3 is TGTGCCAGCAGCGTATTAGCGGGGGATGAGCAGTTCTTC. This translates into CASSVLAGDEQFF.